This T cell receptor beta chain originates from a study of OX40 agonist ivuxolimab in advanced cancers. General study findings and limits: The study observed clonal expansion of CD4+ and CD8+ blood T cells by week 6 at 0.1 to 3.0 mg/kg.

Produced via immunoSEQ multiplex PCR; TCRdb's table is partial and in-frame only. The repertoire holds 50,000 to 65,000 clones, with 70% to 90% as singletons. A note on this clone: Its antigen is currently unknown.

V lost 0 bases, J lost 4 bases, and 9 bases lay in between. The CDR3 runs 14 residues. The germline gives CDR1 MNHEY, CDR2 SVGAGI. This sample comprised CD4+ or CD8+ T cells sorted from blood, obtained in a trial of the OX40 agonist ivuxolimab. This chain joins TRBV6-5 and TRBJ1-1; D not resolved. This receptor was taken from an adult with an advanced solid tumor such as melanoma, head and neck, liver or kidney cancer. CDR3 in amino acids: CASSYSGGGTEAFF. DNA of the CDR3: TGTGCCAGCAGTTACTCCGGAGGAGGCACTGAAGCTTTCTTT.